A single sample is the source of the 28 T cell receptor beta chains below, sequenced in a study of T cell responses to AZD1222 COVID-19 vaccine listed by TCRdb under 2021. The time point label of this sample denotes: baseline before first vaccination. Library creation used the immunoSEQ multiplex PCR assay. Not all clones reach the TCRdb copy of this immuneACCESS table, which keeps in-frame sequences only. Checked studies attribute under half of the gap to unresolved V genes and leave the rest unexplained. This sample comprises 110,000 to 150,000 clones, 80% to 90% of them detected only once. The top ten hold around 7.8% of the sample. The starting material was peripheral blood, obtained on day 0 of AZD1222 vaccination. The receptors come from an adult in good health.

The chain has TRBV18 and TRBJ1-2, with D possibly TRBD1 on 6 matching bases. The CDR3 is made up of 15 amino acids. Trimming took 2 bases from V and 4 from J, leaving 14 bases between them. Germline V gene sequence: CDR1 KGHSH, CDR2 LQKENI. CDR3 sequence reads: CASSPSWGRGYGYTF. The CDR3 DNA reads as TGTGCCAGCTCACCATCCTGGGGGCGCGGCTATGGCTACACCTTC.

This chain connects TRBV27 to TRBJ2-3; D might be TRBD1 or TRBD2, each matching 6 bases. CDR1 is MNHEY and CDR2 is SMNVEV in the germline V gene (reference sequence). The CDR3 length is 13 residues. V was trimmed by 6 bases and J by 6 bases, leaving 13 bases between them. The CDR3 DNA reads TGTGCCAGCAGCGGGGGCAGGAGGGATACGCAGTATTTT. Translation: CASSGGRRDTQYF.

The CDR3 loop reads CAWSVWAGVYGYTF. DNA for the CDR3: TGTGCCTGGAGTGTCTGGGCTGGGGTTTATGGCTACACCTTC. The gene calls are TRBV30 and TRBJ1-2; D unresolved. The CDR3 is made up of 14 amino acids. Germline V gene sequence: CDR1 GTSNPN, CDR2 SVGIG (reference sequence). The V gene lost 0 bases and the J gene lost 5 bases, with 13 bases spanning the gap.

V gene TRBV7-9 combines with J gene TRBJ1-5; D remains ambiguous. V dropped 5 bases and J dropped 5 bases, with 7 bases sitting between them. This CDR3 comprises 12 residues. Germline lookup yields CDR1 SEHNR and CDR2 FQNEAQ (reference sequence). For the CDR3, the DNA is TGTGCCAGCAGCCTGGACTATCAGCCCCAGCATTTT. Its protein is CASSLDYQPQHF.

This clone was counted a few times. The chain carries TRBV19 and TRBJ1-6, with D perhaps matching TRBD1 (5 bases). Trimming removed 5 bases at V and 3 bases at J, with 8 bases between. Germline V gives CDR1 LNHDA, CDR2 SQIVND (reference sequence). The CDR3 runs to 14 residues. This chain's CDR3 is CASSAGGYNSPLHF. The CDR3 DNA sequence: TGTGCCAGTAGTGCGGGGGGCTATAATTCACCCCTCCACTTT.

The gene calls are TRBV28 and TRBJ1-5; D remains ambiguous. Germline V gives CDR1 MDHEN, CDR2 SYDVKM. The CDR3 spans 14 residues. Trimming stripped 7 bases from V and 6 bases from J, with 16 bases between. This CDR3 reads CASKPAEVSQPQHF. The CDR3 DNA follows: TGTGCCAGCAAACCTGCAGAGGTTTCTCAGCCCCAGCATTTT.

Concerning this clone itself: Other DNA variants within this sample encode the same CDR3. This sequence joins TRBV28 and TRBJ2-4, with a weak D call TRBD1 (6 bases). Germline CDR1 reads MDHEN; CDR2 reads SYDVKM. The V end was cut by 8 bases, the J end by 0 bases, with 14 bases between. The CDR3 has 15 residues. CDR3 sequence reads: CASSPGQLAKNIQYF. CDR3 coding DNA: TGTGCCAGCTCCCCCGGACAGTTAGCCAAAAACATTCAGTACTTC.

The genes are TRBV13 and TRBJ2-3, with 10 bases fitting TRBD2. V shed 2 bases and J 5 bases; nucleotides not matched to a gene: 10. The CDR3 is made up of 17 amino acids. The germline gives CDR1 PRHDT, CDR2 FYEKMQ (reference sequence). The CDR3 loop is CASSLPSGGAWEDTQYF. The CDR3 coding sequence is TGTGCCAGCAGCTTACCCAGCGGGGGGGCCTGGGAAGATACGCAGTATTTT.

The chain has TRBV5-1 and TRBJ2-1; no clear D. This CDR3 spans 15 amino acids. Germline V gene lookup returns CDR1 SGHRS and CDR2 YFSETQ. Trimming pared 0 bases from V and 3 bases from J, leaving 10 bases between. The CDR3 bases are TGCGCCAGCAGCTTGGGGACCCAATTCTACAATGAGCAGTTCTTC. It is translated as CASSLGTQFYNEQFF.

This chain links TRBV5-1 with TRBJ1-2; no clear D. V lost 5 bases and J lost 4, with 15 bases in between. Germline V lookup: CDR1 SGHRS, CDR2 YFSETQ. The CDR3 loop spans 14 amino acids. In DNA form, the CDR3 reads TGCGCCAGCAGGTACGGGGAAGGCGGCTATGGCTACACCTTC. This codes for CASRYGEGGYGYTF.

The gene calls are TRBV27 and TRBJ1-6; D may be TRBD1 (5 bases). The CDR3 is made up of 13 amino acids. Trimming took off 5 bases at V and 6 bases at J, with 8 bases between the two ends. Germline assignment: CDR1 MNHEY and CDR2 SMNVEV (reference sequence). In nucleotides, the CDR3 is TGTGCCAGCAGTACGGGGCTTAATTCACCCCTCCACTTT. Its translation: CASSTGLNSPLHF.

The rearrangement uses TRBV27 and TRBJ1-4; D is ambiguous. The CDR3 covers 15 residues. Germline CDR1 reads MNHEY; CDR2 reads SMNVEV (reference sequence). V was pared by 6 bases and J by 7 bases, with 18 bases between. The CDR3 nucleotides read TGTGCCAGCAGCCCGGCGGGAGGCGGTTTTGAAAAACTGTTTTTT. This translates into CASSPAGGGFEKLFF.

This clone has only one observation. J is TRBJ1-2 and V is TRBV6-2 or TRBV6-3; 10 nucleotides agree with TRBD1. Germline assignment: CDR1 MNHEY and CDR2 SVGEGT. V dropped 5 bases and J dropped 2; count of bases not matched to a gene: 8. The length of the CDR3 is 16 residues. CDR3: CASSKLDRGINYGYTF. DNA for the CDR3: TGTGCCAGCAGTAAATTGGACAGGGGGATCAACTATGGCTACACCTTC.

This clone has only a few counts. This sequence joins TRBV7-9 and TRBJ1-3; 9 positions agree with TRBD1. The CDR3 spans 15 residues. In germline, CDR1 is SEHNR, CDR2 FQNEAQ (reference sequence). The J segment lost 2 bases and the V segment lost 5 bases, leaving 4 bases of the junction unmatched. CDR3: CASSPWTGAGNTIYF. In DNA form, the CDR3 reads TGTGCCAGCAGCCCATGGACAGGGGCTGGAAACACCATATATTTT.

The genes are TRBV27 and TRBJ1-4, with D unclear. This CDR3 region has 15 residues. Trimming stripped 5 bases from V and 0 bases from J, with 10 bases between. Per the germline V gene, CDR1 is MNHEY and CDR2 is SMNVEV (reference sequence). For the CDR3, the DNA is TGTGCCAGCAGTCTACAGATCTCAACTAATGAAAAACTGTTTTTT. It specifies CASSLQISTNEKLFF.

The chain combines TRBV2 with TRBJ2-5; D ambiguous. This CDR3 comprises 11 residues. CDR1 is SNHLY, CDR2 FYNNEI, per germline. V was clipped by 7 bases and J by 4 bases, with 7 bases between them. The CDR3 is CASTTGETQYF. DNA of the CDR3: TGTGCCAGCACTACGGGAGAGACCCAGTACTTC.

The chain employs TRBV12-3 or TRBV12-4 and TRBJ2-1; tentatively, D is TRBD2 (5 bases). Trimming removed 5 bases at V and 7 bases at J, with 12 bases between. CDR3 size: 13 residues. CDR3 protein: CASSAHGENEQFF. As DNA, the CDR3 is TGTGCCAGCAGTGCCCATGGGGAGAATGAGCAGTTCTTC.

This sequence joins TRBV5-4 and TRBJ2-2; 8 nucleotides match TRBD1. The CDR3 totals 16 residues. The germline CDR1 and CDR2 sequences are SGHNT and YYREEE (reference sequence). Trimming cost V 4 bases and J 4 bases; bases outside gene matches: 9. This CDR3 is CASSDHRGAGTGELFF. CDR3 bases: TGTGCCAGCAGCGATCACAGGGGGGCGGGCACCGGGGAGCTGTTTTTT.

The CDR3 region is CAISQPSYKNSNQPQHF. The CDR3 DNA reads as TGTGCCATCAGCCAACCGAGCTACAAGAATAGCAATCAGCCCCAGCATTTT. This chain joins TRBV10-3 and TRBJ1-5; D not certain. The CDR3 consists of 17 residues. In germline, CDR1 is ENHRY, CDR2 SYGVKD. The V end lost 6 bases, the J end lost 0 bases, and 18 bases lay between the germline ends.

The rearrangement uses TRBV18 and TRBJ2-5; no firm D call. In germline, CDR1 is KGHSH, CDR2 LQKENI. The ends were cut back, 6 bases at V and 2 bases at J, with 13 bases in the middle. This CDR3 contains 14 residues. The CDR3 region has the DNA TGTGCCAGCTCGCTTAAAGAGCAGCAAGAGACCCAGTACTTC. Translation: CASSLKEQQETQYF.

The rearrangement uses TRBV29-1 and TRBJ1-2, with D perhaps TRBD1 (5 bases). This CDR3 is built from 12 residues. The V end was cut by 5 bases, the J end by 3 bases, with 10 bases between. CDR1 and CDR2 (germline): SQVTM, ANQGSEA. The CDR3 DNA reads TGCAGCGTTCTGGGGCAGGACTATGGCTACACCTTC. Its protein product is CSVLGQDYGYTF.

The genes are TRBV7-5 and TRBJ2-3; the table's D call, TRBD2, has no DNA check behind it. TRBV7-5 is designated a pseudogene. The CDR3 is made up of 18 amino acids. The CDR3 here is CARSSPPLSATSTDTQYF. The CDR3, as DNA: TGTGCCAGAAGCTCCCCCCCACTCAGCGCCACTAGCACAGATACGCAGTATTTT.

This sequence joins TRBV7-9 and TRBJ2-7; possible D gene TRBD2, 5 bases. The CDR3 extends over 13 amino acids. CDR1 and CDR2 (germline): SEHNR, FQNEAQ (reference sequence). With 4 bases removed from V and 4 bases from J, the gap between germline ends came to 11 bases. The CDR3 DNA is TGTGCCAGCAGCTCGGACGGGAATTACGAGCAGTACTTC. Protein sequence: CASSSDGNYEQYF.

The CDR3 sequence is CASSLDTGFTDTQYF. In DNA form, the CDR3 reads TGCGCCAGCAGCTTGGATACAGGTTTCACAGATACGCAGTATTTT. The chain couples TRBV5-1 to TRBJ2-3, with D perhaps TRBD1 (5 bases). The V end lost 0 bases, the J end lost 2 bases, and 10 bases lay between the germline ends. Germline CDR1 is SGHRS and CDR2 is YFSETQ. CDR3 size: 15 residues.

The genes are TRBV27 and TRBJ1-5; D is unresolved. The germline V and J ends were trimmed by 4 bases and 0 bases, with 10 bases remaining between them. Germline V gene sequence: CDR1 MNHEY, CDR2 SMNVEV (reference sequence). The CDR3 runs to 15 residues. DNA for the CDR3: TGTGCCAGCAGTTCGAAGGGTTATAGCAATCAGCCCCAGCATTTT. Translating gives CASSSKGYSNQPQHF.

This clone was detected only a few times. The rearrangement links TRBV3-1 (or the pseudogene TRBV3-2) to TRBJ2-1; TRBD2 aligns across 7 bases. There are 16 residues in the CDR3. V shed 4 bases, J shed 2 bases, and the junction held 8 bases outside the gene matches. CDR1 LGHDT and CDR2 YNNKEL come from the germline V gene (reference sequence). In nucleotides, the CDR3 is TGTGCCAGCAGCCCCTCGGAGCGGGGAACCTACAATGAGCAGTTCTTC. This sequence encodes CASSPSERGTYNEQFF.

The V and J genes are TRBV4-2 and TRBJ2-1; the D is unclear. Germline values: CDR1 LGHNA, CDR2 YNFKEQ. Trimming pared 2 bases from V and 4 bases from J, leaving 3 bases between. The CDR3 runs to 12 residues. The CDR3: CASSQKYNEQFF. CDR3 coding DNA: TGTGCCAGCAGCCAAAAGTACAATGAGCAGTTCTTC.

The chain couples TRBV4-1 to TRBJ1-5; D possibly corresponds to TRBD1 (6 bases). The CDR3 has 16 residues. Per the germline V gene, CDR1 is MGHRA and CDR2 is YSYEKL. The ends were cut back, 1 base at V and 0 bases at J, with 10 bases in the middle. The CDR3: CASSQVRQDSNQPQHF. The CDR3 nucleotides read TGCGCCAGCAGCCAAGTTCGACAGGATAGCAATCAGCCCCAGCATTTT.